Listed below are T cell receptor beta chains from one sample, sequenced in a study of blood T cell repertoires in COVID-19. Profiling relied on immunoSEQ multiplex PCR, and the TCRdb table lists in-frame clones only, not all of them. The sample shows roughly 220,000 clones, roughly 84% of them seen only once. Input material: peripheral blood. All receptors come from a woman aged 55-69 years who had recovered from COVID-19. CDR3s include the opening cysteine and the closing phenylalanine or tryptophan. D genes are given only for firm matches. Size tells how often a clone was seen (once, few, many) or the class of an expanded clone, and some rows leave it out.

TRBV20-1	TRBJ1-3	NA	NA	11	TGCAGTGCTTCATCTGGAAACACCATATATTTT	CSASSGNTIYF
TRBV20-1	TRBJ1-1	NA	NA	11	TGCAGTGCTAGAGACGGAGCTGAAGCTTTCTTT	CSARDGAEAFF
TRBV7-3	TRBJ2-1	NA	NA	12	TGTGCCAGCAGCTCCAGGGGCAATGAGCAGTTCTTC	CASSSRGNEQFF
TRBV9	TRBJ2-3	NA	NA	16	TGTGCCAGCAGCGTATCAGGGCGGGACCTCACAGATACGCAGTATTTT	CASSVSGRDLTDTQYF
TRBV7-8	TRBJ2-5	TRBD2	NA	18	TGTGCCAGCAGCACCCGCCGACTAGCGGGGGCAGGGCAAGAGACCCAGTACTTC	CASSTRRLAGAGQETQYF
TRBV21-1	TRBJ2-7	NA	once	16	TGTGCCAGCAACCCGAGCGGGGGACAGGGTTTGTACGAGCAGTACTTC	CASNPSGGQGLYEQYF
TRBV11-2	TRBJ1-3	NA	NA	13	TGTGCCAGCAGTACAGGTTCGGGAAACACCATATATTTT	CASSTGSGNTIYF
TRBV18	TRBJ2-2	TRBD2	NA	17	TGTGCCAGCTCACCCGAACAAACGGGGGGGCCATCCGGGGAGCTGTTTTTT	CASSPEQTGGPSGELFF
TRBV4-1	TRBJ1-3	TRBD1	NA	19	TGCGCCAGCAGCCTCCCCGGGACAGGGCCAACCCGCTCTGGAAACACCATATATTTT	CASSLPGTGPTRSGNTIYF
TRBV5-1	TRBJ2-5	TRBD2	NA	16	TGCGCCAGCAGCAAAGCTAGCGGGGGGGCGGAGGAGACCCAGTACTTC	CASSKASGGAEETQYF
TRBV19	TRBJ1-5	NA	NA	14	TGTGCCAGTAGCACTGGTTGGAGCAATCAGCCCCAGCATTTT	CASSTGWSNQPQHF
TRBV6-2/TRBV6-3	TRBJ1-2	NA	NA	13	TGTGCCAGCAGCCTTGACAGTATCTATGGCTACACCTTC	CASSLDSIYGYTF
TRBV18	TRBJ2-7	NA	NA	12	TGTGCCAGCTCACCCAGCTCCTACGAGCAGTACTTC	CASSPSSYEQYF
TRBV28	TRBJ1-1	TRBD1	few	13	TGTGCCGGTGGGACAGGGGGAATGGCTGAAGCTTTCTTT	CAGGTGGMAEAFF
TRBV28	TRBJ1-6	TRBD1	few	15	TGTGCCAGCAGTTTATGGAGGGGGCGCGTTTCACCCCTCCACTTT	CASSLWRGRVSPLHF
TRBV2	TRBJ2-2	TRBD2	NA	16	TGTGCCAGCAGACCCCCGGGACTAAAAGGGACCGGGGAGCTGTTTTTT	CASRPPGLKGTGELFF
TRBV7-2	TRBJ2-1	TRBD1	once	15	TGTGCCAGCAGCTGGGGACAGGGGGACGCTAATGAGCAGTTCTTC	CASSWGQGDANEQFF
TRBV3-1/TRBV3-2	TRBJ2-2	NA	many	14	TGTGCCAGCAGCCAAGAGGCAGACACCGGGGAGCTGTTTTTT	CASSQEADTGELFF
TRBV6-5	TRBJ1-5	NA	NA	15	TGTGCCAGCAGTTACGGGTCGGGGGATAATCAGCCCCAGCATTTT	CASSYGSGDNQPQHF
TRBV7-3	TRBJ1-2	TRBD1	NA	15	TGTGCCAGCGGCTGGACAGGGGGCATAGGCTATGGCTACACCTTC	CASGWTGGIGYGYTF
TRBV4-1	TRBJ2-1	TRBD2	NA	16	TGCGCCAGCAGCCAGGGGGGAGCGGGGGCCATGGGTGAGCAGTTCTTC	CASSQGGAGAMGEQFF
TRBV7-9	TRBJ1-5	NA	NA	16	TGTGCCAGCAGCCAAACGGGGTTAGGAGGGCCTCAGCCCCAGCATTTT	CASSQTGLGGPQPQHF
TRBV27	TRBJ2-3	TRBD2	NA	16	TGTGCCAGCAGTTTATTGTCTAGCGGCTCCACAGATACGCAGTATTTT	CASSLLSSGSTDTQYF
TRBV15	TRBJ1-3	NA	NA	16	TGTGCCACCAGCATGGGCCGGAGGAGCTCTGGAAACACCATATATTTT	CATSMGRRSSGNTIYF
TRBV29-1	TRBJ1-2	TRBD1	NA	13	TGCAGCGTTGAATCAGGGGGCTACTATGGCTACACCTTC	CSVESGGYYGYTF
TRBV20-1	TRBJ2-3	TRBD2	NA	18	TGCAGTGCTAGTAAGGGGCTAGCGGGGGTCATCGACACAGATACGCAGTATTTT	CSASKGLAGVIDTDTQYF
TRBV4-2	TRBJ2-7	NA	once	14	TGTGCCAGCAGCCCCGTGGGCAGCTACTACGAGCAGTACTTC	CASSPVGSYYEQYF
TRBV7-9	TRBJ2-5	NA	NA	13	TGTGCCAGCAGCCCCGGACAGCAAGAGACCCAGTACTTC	CASSPGQQETQYF
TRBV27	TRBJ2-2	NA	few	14	TGTGCCAGCAGTTTACGGGGGAACACCGGGGAGCTGTTTTTT	CASSLRGNTGELFF
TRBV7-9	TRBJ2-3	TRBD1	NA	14	TGTGCCAGCAGCTCCACAGGGGCTGGAGATACGCAGTATTTT	CASSSTGAGDTQYF
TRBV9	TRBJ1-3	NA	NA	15	TGTGCCAGCAGCGTAGATCGGTGGGCCGGAAACACCATATATTTT	CASSVDRWAGNTIYF
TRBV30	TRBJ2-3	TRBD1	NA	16	TGTGCCTGGAGTGTACCAGTGACAGGGTACACAGATACGCAGTATTTT	CAWSVPVTGYTDTQYF
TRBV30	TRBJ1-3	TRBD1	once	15	TGTGCCTGGAGTACAGGGGGTACTACTGGAAACACCATATATTTT	CAWSTGGTTGNTIYF
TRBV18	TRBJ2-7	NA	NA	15	TGTGCCAGCTCACCACCAAGCATATCCTCCTACGAGCAGTACTTC	CASSPPSISSYEQYF
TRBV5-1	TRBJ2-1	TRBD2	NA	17	TGCGCCAGCAGCTTGGCCCCTAGCGGGGGGGCCTCCAATGAGCAGTTCTTC	CASSLAPSGGASNEQFF
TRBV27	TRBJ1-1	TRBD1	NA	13	TGTGCCAGCAGGAGGGACAGGGAGGCTGAAGCTTTCTTT	CASRRDREAEAFF
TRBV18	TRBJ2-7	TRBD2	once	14	TGTGCCAGCTCACCAGATCCTAGCGGAAGAGAGCAGTACTTC	CASSPDPSGREQYF
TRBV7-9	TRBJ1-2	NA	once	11	TGTGCCAGCAGCTTAGAGGGGTCTGACACCTTC	CASSLEGSDTF
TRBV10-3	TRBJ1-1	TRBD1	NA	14	TGTGCCATCAGGGACGGGACAGGGAACACTGAAGCTTTCTTT	CAIRDGTGNTEAFF
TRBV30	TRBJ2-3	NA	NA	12	TGTGCCTGGGCAAGGGGGGGGGATACGCAGTATTTT	CAWARGGDTQYF
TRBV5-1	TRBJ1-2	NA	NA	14	TGCGCCAGCAGCTCCGACTTACTGAACTATGGCTACACCTTC	CASSSDLLNYGYTF
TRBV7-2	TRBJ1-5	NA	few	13	TGTGCCAGCAGCCCGTGGGAGAGGCAGCCCCAGCATTTT	CASSPWERQPQHF
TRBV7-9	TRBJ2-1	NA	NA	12	TGTGCCAGCAGCTTAGACTCCAATGAGCAGTTCTTC	CASSLDSNEQFF
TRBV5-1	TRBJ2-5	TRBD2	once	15	TGCGCCAGCAGCCCGCGGGGGGCGAGTCAAGAGACCCAGTACTTC	CASSPRGASQETQYF
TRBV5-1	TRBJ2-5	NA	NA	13	TGCGCCAGCAGCTTGGAAGGGGCAGAGACCCAGTACTTC	CASSLEGAETQYF
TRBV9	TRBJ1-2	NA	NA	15	TGTGCCAGCAGCGTGACCGGGACTGAACAGGATGGCTACACCTTC	CASSVTGTEQDGYTF